The 32 T cell receptor beta chains in this list originate from one sample, sequenced in a study of blood T cell repertoires in COVID-19. Assay: immunoSEQ multiplex PCR; the TCRdb copy retains only in-frame clones and omits some. The sample includes 350,000 to 550,000 clones, 75% to 90% of them seen just once. The sequenced sample consisted of PBMCs or T cells enriched from blood (not recorded which). These receptors were obtained from a man aged 30 to 45 who had recovered from COVID-19.

In DNA form, the CDR3 reads TGTGCCAGTGGAAGAGGGACAGGCAGCAATCAGCCCCAGCATTTT. Protein product: CASGRGTGSNQPQHF. This chain links TRBV6-5 with TRBJ1-5, with 8 bases aligning to TRBD1. V lost 9 bases to trimming and J lost 1 base; unmatched junction nucleotides: 8. Germline V lookup: CDR1 MNHEY, CDR2 SVGAGI. The CDR3 extends over 15 amino acids.

In its sample, this clone was seen once. V usage is TRBV10-3 and J usage is TRBJ1-5, with D uncertain. The CDR3 has 11 residues. Germline CDR1 is ENHRY and CDR2 is SYGVKD. V dropped 10 bases and J dropped 7 bases, with 11 bases sitting between them. The CDR3 bases are TGTGCCACCGGGGATAGCCAGCCCCAGCATTTT. This encodes CATGDSQPQHF.

This clone was seen once. The V call is TRBV30, the J call TRBJ1-6; D may be TRBD1 (5 bases). The germline gives CDR1 GTSNPN, CDR2 SVGIG (reference sequence). The CDR3 has 13 residues. Trimming pared 8 bases from V and 7 bases from J, leaving 15 bases between. Here the CDR3 DNA reads TGTGCCAGTGCTCAGGGTACCAATTCACCCCTCCACTTT. Amino acid sequence: CASAQGTNSPLHF. The full variable domain, in which reference TRBV30 and TRBJ1-6 provide the parts outside the CDR3, is SQTIHQWPATLVQPVGSPLSLECTVEGTSNPNLYWYRQAAGRGLQLLFYSVGIGQISSEVPQNLSASRPQDRQFILSSKKLLLSDSGFYLCASAQGTNSPLHFGNGTRLTVT.

The genes are TRBV12-5 and TRBJ2-2, with 7 bases identical to TRBD1. Per the germline V gene, CDR1 is LGHNT and CDR2 is FRNRAP. V was clipped by 2 bases and J by 2 bases; unmatched bases: 8. The CDR3 loop spans 17 amino acids. The CDR3 nucleotides are TGTGCTAGTGGTTTGCGCGGTGGGACAGCTAACACCGGGGAGCTGTTTTTT. Residues: CASGLRGGTANTGELFF.

This sequence joins TRBV7-9 and TRBJ2-7; tentatively, D is TRBD1 (6 bases). CDR1 and CDR2 (germline): SEHNR, FQNEAQ (reference sequence). This CDR3 spans 12 amino acids. Between the trimmed V and J ends, which lost 10 bases and 2 bases, there was a span of 12 bases. The CDR3 coding sequence is TGTGCCACTGATCGGGACACCTACGAGCAGTACTTC. Amino acid sequence: CATDRDTYEQYF. Full variable domain (outside the CDR3, taken from reference TRBV7-9 and TRBJ2-7): DTGVSQNPRHKITKRGQNVTFRCDPISEHNRLYWYRQTLGQGPEFLTYFQNEAQLEKSRLLSDRFSAERPKGSFSTLEIQRTEQGDSAMYLCATDRDTYEQYFGPGTRLTVT.

This chain uses TRBV5-1 with TRBJ2-3; 8 nucleotides align to TRBD2. The CDR3 has 15 amino acids. The V gene end was trimmed by 2 bases and the J gene end by 2 bases; junction bases not matched to a gene: 4. Looked up from germline, CDR1 is SGHRS and CDR2 is YFSETQ. The CDR3 protein is CASSFSGKDTDTQYF. The CDR3 DNA sequence: TGCGCCAGCAGCTTTAGCGGGAAAGACACAGATACGCAGTATTTT.

The V gene is TRBV19, the J gene TRBJ2-5; D perhaps matches TRBD2 (5 bases). The length of the CDR3 is 16 residues. V lost 4 bases, J lost 0 bases, and 15 bases lay in between. Germline CDR1 is LNHDA and CDR2 is SQIVND (reference sequence). The CDR3 nucleotides are TGTGCCAGTAGTACTGGAGGTGCATCGTACCAAGAGACCCAGTACTTC. Translating it yields CASSTGGASYQETQYF.

The genes are TRBV6-4 and TRBJ1-4; D is uncertain. CDR1 and CDR2 (germline): MRHNA, SNTAGT. This CDR3 spans 15 amino acids. The ends were cut back, 6 bases at V and 5 bases at J, with 16 bases in the middle. The CDR3 DNA follows: TGTGCCAGCAGCCGAATGTGGACTCCGAATGAAAAACTGTTTTTT. It specifies CASSRMWTPNEKLFF.

The CDR3 sequence: CASRTGGTGYGYTF. CDR3 in DNA: TGTGCCAGCAGGACAGGGGGGACGGGTTATGGCTACACCTTC. V gene TRBV6-5 combines with J gene TRBJ1-2, with 9 bases aligning to TRBD1. This CDR3 region has 14 residues. Germline V gives CDR1 MNHEY, CDR2 SVGAGI. The trim removed 6 bases at V and 5 bases at J, leaving 7 bases unmatched.

This chain connects TRBV18 to TRBJ1-5; D is undetermined. CDR3 length equals 14 residues. Per the germline V gene, CDR1 is KGHSH and CDR2 is LQKENI. The V end was cut by 3 bases, the J end by 6 bases, with 12 bases between. The CDR3 DNA follows: TGTGCCAGCTCACCCACAGAGAGGGCTCAGCCCCAGCATTTT. Its protein is CASSPTERAQPQHF.

The chain links TRBV28 to TRBJ2-7, with 7 bases matching TRBD1. J was trimmed by 7 bases and V by 10 bases; bases with no gene match: 13. The CDR3 covers 13 residues. Germline CDR1 reads MDHEN; CDR2 reads SYDVKM. As DNA, the CDR3 is TGTGCCACCACAGGGGAGCCTCGTTATGAGCAGTACTTC. Protein sequence: CATTGEPRYEQYF.

V is TRBV5-1 and J is TRBJ1-5, with 9 bases that match TRBD1. The junction had 3 bases not matched to a gene; V was cut back by 2 bases and J by 6 bases. There are 14 residues in the CDR3. CDR1 is SGHRS and CDR2 is YFSETQ in the germline V gene. CDR3 coding DNA: TGCGCCAGCAGCTTAACGGACAGGGGTCAGCCCCAGCATTTT. It codes for CASSLTDRGQPQHF. The variable domain in full, with the rest retrieved from reference TRBV5-1 and TRBJ1-5, is KAGVTQTPRYLIKTRGQQVTLSCSPISGHRSVSWYQQTPGQGLQFLFEYFSETQRNKGNFPGRFSGRQFSNSRSEMNVSTLELGDSALYLCASSLTDRGQPQHFGDGTRLSIL.

The chain's CDR3 is CASGSGDNQPQHF. DNA of the CDR3: TGTGCTAGTGGTTCCGGGGACAATCAGCCCCAGCATTTT. The gene calls are TRBV12-5 and TRBJ1-5; D gene unclear. The V gene's germline CDR1 is LGHNT and CDR2 FRNRAP. This CDR3 is built from 13 residues. The ends were cut back, 4 bases at V and 3 bases at J, with 7 bases in the middle.

The V and J genes are TRBV5-1 and TRBJ2-5; 10 positions agree with TRBD1. J gave up 5 bases and V 4 bases, and 17 bases lay outside the gene matches. CDR1 and CDR2 from the germline V gene are SGHRS and YFSETQ. CDR3 length: 18 residues. Here the CDR3 DNA reads TGCGCCAGCAGCCGTAGCCCGGGGACAGGGGATAGCAGGGAGACCCAGTACTTC. Amino acids: CASSRSPGTGDSRETQYF.

The chain carries TRBV19 and TRBJ2-1, with D possibly matching TRBD2 (5 bases). CDR3 length: 15 residues. Germline-derived CDR1 and CDR2 are LNHDA and SQIVND (reference sequence). V lost 5 bases and J 7 bases, leaving 18 bases between the germline ends. In nucleotides, the CDR3 is TGTGCCAGTAGTCCAAGCGGAGCCCTTCTGAATGAGCAGTTCTTC. Translation: CASSPSGALLNEQFF.

A single count supports this clone. This rearrangement joins TRBV2 to TRBJ1-2; 7 bases align to TRBD1. The CDR3 runs to 13 residues. In germline, CDR1 is SNHLY, CDR2 FYNNEI. The junction had 7 bases not matched to a gene; V was cut back by 6 bases and J by 6 bases. The CDR3 protein is CASRPDRVDGYTF. The CDR3, as DNA: TGTGCCAGCAGACCCGACAGGGTCGATGGCTACACCTTC.

V is TRBV5-1 and J is TRBJ2-6, with a tentative D call TRBD2 (6 bases). V gave up 6 bases and J gave up 0 bases, with 22 bases separating them. CDR1 and CDR2 (germline): SGHRS, YFSETQ. The CDR3 loop spans 19 amino acids. The CDR3 sequence: CASKVEGGVNLSGANVLTF. The DNA for the CDR3 is TGCGCCAGCAAAGTCGAGGGAGGCGTCAACCTCTCTGGGGCCAACGTCCTGACTTTC.

J is TRBJ2-5 and V is TRBV7-2, with D maybe TRBD1 (7 bases). Germline lookup yields CDR1 SGHTA and CDR2 FQGNSA. V lost 6 bases and J lost 5, with 19 bases in between. This CDR3 has 15 amino acids. The DNA of the CDR3 is TGTGCCAGCAGTTACCCCACAGGGGCGGGGGAGACCCAGTACTTC. It is translated as CASSYPTGAGETQYF.

This chain links TRBV30 with TRBJ1-1, with D possibly matching TRBD1 (5 bases). The CDR3 is 13 residues long. The ends were cut back, 2 bases at V and 4 bases at J, with 11 bases in the middle. CDR1 and CDR2 (germline): GTSNPN, SVGIG (reference sequence). The CDR3 is CAWSTRVFTEAFF. As DNA, the CDR3 is TGTGCCTGGAGTACCAGGGTTTTCACTGAAGCTTTCTTT.

This clone appeared a single time. This rearrangement joins TRBV28 to TRBJ1-1, with D possibly TRBD1 on 5 matching bases. Germline loops: CDR1 MDHEN, CDR2 SYDVKM. This CDR3 is built from 15 residues. Trimming cost V 7 bases and J 3 bases, with 18 bases left between them. The CDR3 nucleotides read TGTGCCAGCAACTGGGTGGGGGGACCCGACACTGAAGCTTTCTTT. Amino acid sequence: CASNWVGGPDTEAFF.

Only a few counts were recorded for this clone. V is TRBV6-1 and J is TRBJ1-5; 7 bases are a match to TRBD1. The CDR3 spans 16 residues. J gave up 4 bases and V 3 bases, and 9 bases lay outside the gene matches. Germline V lookup: CDR1 MNHNS, CDR2 SASEGT. The CDR3 reads CASSETGSGLNQPQHF. Written as DNA, the CDR3 is TGTGCCAGCAGTGAGACAGGGTCCGGCCTTAATCAGCCCCAGCATTTT.

The chain uses TRBV30 and TRBJ2-7; D is unclear. Germline-derived CDR1 and CDR2 are GTSNPN and SVGIG (reference sequence). V was trimmed by 3 bases and J by 7 bases, leaving 13 bases between them. The CDR3 runs 12 residues. Here the CDR3 reads CAWRPGPGEQYF. The CDR3 bases are TGTGCCTGGAGGCCAGGCCCTGGGGAGCAGTACTTC.

The chain couples TRBV18 to TRBJ2-7; TRBD2 might be the D (6 bases). Trimming shortened V by 6 bases and J by 1 base, and 13 bases separated the two germline ends. The CDR3 spans 14 residues. Germline lookup yields CDR1 KGHSH and CDR2 LQKENI. The CDR3 spells CASSGEATSYEQYF. CDR3 DNA: TGTGCCAGCTCCGGGGAGGCAACTTCCTACGAGCAGTACTTC.

This clone was counted a few times. V gene TRBV10-2 combines with J gene TRBJ2-1; D is perhaps TRBD1 (5 bases). The length of the CDR3 is 14 residues. V was pared by 1 base and J by 7 bases, with 11 bases between. CDR1 and CDR2 from the germline V gene are WSHSY and SAAADI. CDR3 residues: CASSEFGASNEQFF. CDR3 nucleotide sequence: TGCGCCAGCAGTGAGTTTGGGGCCTCAAATGAGCAGTTCTTC.

The chain combines TRBV3-1 (or the pseudogene TRBV3-2) with TRBJ1-3; 7 bases line up with TRBD1. The ends lost 3 bases at V and 3 bases at J; junction bases unmatched: 5. The CDR3 length is 15 residues. Germline values: CDR1 LGHDT, CDR2 YNNKEL (reference sequence). The CDR3 loop is CASSQTGIGGNTIYF. The CDR3 nucleotides are TGTGCCAGCAGCCAGACAGGGATAGGTGGAAACACCATATATTTT.

In nucleotides, the CDR3 is TGTGCCAGCAGCGTATCCCTAGCGAGCGCCGGGGAGCTGTTTTTT. Its protein is CASSVSLASAGELFF. The chain carries TRBV9 and TRBJ2-2, with D possibly TRBD2 on 6 matching bases. V was trimmed by 1 base and J by 6 bases, leaving 13 bases between them. The germline gives CDR1 SGDLS, CDR2 YYNGEE. The CDR3 has 15 amino acids.

The chain links TRBV4-2 to TRBJ1-1; possible D gene TRBD1, 5 bases. CDR1 and CDR2 from the germline V gene are LGHNA and YNFKEQ. Trimming shortened V by 3 bases and J by 4 bases, and 15 bases separated the two germline ends. The CDR3 is 15 amino acids. The CDR3 sequence is CASSQDSGVGTEAFF. Here the CDR3 DNA reads TGTGCCAGCAGCCAGGATTCGGGGGTTGGCACTGAAGCTTTCTTT.

The chain joins TRBV14 to TRBJ1-4, with a possible D match to TRBD1 (6 bases). The ends were cut back, 2 bases at V and 7 bases at J, with 14 bases in the middle. Germline CDR1 is SGHDN and CDR2 is FVKESK. The length of the CDR3 is 15 residues. The chain's CDR3 is CASSQQQGRGEKLFF. The CDR3 nucleotides read TGTGCCAGCAGCCAACAACAGGGTCGCGGTGAAAAACTGTTTTTT. Supplemented by reference TRBV14 and TRBJ1-4, the full variable domain reads EAGVTQFPSHSVIEKGQTVTLRCDPISGHDNLYWYRRVMGKEIKFLLHFVKESKQDESGMPNNRFLAERTGGTYSTLKVQPAELEDSGVYFCASSQQQGRGEKLFFGSGTQLSVL.

This sequence joins TRBV24-1 and TRBJ1-5, with unresolved D. Germline V CDR1 and CDR2: KGHDR, SFDVKD. The CDR3 has 14 residues. Trimming shortened V by 3 bases and J by 3 bases, and 8 bases separated the two germline ends. The CDR3 reads CATSDGVPNQPQHF. CDR3 coding DNA: TGTGCCACCAGTGATGGAGTTCCCAATCAGCCCCAGCATTTT.

The J gene is TRBJ2-3, the V gene TRBV27, with 8 bases identical to TRBD2. The CDR3 runs 14 residues. After removal of 8 bases from V and 4 bases from J, the junction contained 8 bases not matched to a gene. The germline V gene encodes CDR1 MNHEY and CDR2 SMNVEV (reference sequence). CDR3 sequence: CASGVSGNPDTQYF. As DNA, the CDR3 is TGTGCCAGCGGTGTTAGCGGGAACCCAGATACGCAGTATTTT.

At least ten counts were recorded for this clone. The rearrangement links TRBV3-1 (or the pseudogene TRBV3-2) to TRBJ1-4, with 10 bases that match TRBD1. Germline-derived CDR1 and CDR2 are LGHDT and YNNKEL (reference sequence). V trimming: 4 bases; J trimming: 0 bases; junction bases outside the gene matches: 11. This CDR3 region has 19 residues. The CDR3 sequence is CASSLRRDRGHATNEKLFF. In DNA, the CDR3 is TGTGCCAGCAGCCTTCGCCGGGACAGGGGCCACGCAACTAATGAAAAACTGTTTTTT.

This clone has a single count. The V gene is TRBV2, the J gene TRBJ2-1, with TRBD1 identical over 10 bases. Trimming cost V 8 bases and J 1 base; bases outside gene matches: 5. This CDR3 has 15 amino acids. CDR1 SNHLY and CDR2 FYNNEI come from the germline V gene. Here the CDR3 DNA reads TGTGCCAGCGGGGGGGACAGGGGATCCTACAATGAGCAGTTCTTC. Amino acids: CASGGDRGSYNEQFF.